This T cell receptor beta chain was retrieved from a study of cytomegalovirus exposure and HLA in healthy donors. General study points: Many donors carried some public TCRs, although rarity characterized most TCR sequences. Researchers reported that a few CMV-associated chains were confirmed in vitro as CMV antigen-specific.

This table comes from immunoSEQ multiplex PCR, and its TCRdb copy is limited to in-frame clones, with some not included. The sample lists around 200,000 clones; about 80% were seen once. With regard to this clone: Its antigen remains unidentified.

A roughly 120-subject validation cohort, separate from the approximately 670-subject first cohort, supplied the donors. CDR1 is SGHNT, CDR2 YENEEA, per germline. CDR3 length: 14 residues. V dropped 5 bases and J dropped 5; count of bases not matched to a gene: 8. The rearrangement joins TRBV11-3 to TRBJ2-5; 7 bases match TRBD2. The material sequenced was PBMCs. The source of this sequence is a woman aged 18-30 years in good health and CMV-seropositive. CDR3 sequence reads: CASSQGLLGETQYF. The CDR3 DNA sequence: TGTGCCAGCAGCCAGGGACTACTGGGTGAGACCCAGTACTTC. Filled out from reference TRBV11-3 and TRBJ2-5, the complete variable domain reads EAGVVQSPRYKIIEKKQPVAFWCNPISGHNTLYWYLQNLGQGPELLIRYENEEAVDDSQLPKDRFSAERLKGVDSTLKIQPAELGDSAVYLCASSQGLLGETQYFGPGTRLLVL.